This TCR beta chain comes out of a study of blood T cell repertoires in COVID-19. Across the whole study: Sources were T cells, B-cell-depleted T cells, or PBMCs; the material itself was cDNA or gDNA.

Deletions cut 11 bases from V and 4 bases from J, with 12 bases between. Germline V gene data show CDR1 as MNHEY and CDR2 as SVGAGI. This CDR3 spans 11 amino acids. In the authors' methods: The authors estimated nucleated cell counts from reference gene primer amplification. TCRdb's table, derived via immunoSEQ multiplex PCR, lists solely in-frame clones and lacks some. D and trimming come from the DNA, and the V and J calls and clone size come from that table. The data hold 370,000 or so clones, with approximately 80% observed a single time. The V call is TRBV6-5, the J call TRBJ2-7, with D perhaps matching TRBD1 (5 bases). The receptor comes from a human donor with acute or convalescent COVID-19. The donor label of this sample is uncertain. The specimen sequenced was peripheral blood. Here the CDR3 DNA reads TGTGCCGGCCGACAGAATTACGAGCAGTACTTC. It translates to CAGRQNYEQYF.